This TCR beta chain stems from a study of identical twins. Note on this clonotype: The antigen remains undetermined.

Study findings and constraints: Insertions were fewer in abundant cord blood beta clonotypes, whereas memory repertoires showed none of this pattern.

TCRdb fed the 5' RACE reads into MiXCR, producing one record per CDR3 protein. The data contain hundreds of thousands of distinct CDR3 sequences, about 20% of them singletons. This CDR3 comprises 10 residues. The V and J ends lost 5 bases and 13 bases respectively, with 9 bases between them. The germline CDR1 and CDR2 sequences are MNHNS and SASEGT. These data were also filed under a second study, of T cells expressing NK-cell markers.

The clonotype was recovered from a woman between 18 and 29 years old in good health. Sequenced input: PBMCs. The gene calls are TRBV6-1 and TRBJ2-1; D remains unclear. For the CDR3, the DNA is TGTGCCAGCAGTCCATCGGCCCAGTTCTTC. This sequence encodes CASSPSAQFF.